The 15 T cell receptor beta chains below come from one sample, sequenced in a study of PD-1 blockade in classical Hodgkin lymphoma. Each patient experienced a relapse that followed autologous stem cell transplantation, and brentuximab vedotin exposure varied. Sequencing used immunoSEQ multiplex PCR; TCRdb keeps in-frame clones, though not all of them. Of 75,000 to 100,000 clones listed, approximately 80% are singletons. Sequencing used peripheral blood mononuclear cells (PBMCs), obtained before the second cycle of nivolumab. These receptors all come from a human donor with classical Hodgkin lymphoma.

This chain links TRBV28 with TRBJ1-1, with 10 bases matching TRBD1. The CDR3 extends over 17 amino acids. V was pared by 1 base and J by 7 bases, with 12 bases of the junction left unmatched. Germline V gives CDR1 MDHEN, CDR2 SYDVKM. The CDR3 loop reads CASSLLPRDRGMGEAFF. The DNA of the CDR3 is TGTGCCAGCAGTTTATTACCCCGGGACAGGGGTATGGGTGAAGCTTTCTTT.

The rearrangement uses TRBV5-1 and TRBJ1-1; D not certain. Trimming removed 0 bases at V and 2 bases at J, with 5 bases between. Germline V CDR1 and CDR2: SGHRS, YFSETQ. This CDR3 spans 13 amino acids. As DNA, the CDR3 is TGCGCCAGCAGCTTGGACGCTAACACTGAAGCTTTCTTT. This translates into CASSLDANTEAFF.

The CDR3 nucleotides read TGTGCCAGCAGCTTGTATCGGACTAGCGGTTCCAATGAGCAGTTCTTC. Its translation is CASSLYRTSGSNEQFF. The chain recombines TRBV5-6 with TRBJ2-1; 10 bases line up with TRBD2. J lost 6 bases, V lost 1 base, and 7 bases had no gene match. Germline V gene data show CDR1 as SGHDT and CDR2 as YYEEEE. The CDR3 is 16 amino acids.

The chain uses TRBV19 and TRBJ2-2; no clear D. This CDR3 spans 15 amino acids. CDR1 LNHDA and CDR2 SQIVND come from the germline V gene (reference sequence). V was trimmed by 3 bases and J by 4 bases, leaving 12 bases between them. The CDR3: CASSIGGPITGELFF. CDR3 bases: TGTGCCAGTAGTATCGGCGGACCGATCACCGGGGAGCTGTTTTTT.

Only a few counts were recorded for this clone. The chain employs TRBV10-1 and TRBJ2-5, with TRBD2 matching 10 bases. Germline loops: CDR1 WNHNN, CDR2 SYGVQD (reference sequence). There are 14 residues in the CDR3. V trimming: 6 bases; J trimming: 4 bases; junction bases outside the gene matches: 5. CDR3 coding DNA: TGCGCCAGCAGCCAAAGACTAGCGGGAGAGACCCAGTACTTC. It is translated as CASSQRLAGETQYF.

The chain recombines TRBV11-2 with TRBJ2-7, with no clear D. With 3 bases removed from V and 5 bases from J, the gap between germline ends came to 2 bases. The germline V gene has CDR1 SGHAT and CDR2 FQNNGV. The CDR3 totals 10 residues. As DNA, the CDR3 is TGTGCCAGCAGCTTTAACGAGCAGTACTTC. Translating it yields CASSFNEQYF.

V and J are TRBV5-1 and TRBJ2-5; 12 nucleotides align to TRBD2. The CDR3 contains 17 residues. Looked up from germline, CDR1 is SGHRS and CDR2 is YFSETQ. Losses at the gene ends were 4 bases for V and 5 bases for J; bases not matched to a gene: 12. CDR3 nucleotide sequence: TGCGCCAGCAGCCCTGGGTCGGCTAGCGGGAGGGCTGAGACCCAGTACTTC. This gives the protein CASSPGSASGRAETQYF.

The CDR3 DNA reads TGTGCCAGCAGCTTAGCCCCAGCGGGAGGTCCCCACGAGCAGTACTTC. It translates to CASSLAPAGGPHEQYF. The chain joins TRBV7-6 to TRBJ2-7, with TRBD2 matching over 9 bases. In germline, CDR1 is SGHVS, CDR2 FNYEAQ. The CDR3 runs to 16 residues. V lost 0 bases to trimming and J lost 5 bases; unmatched junction nucleotides: 8. The full variable domain, in which reference TRBV7-6 and TRBJ2-7 provide the parts outside the CDR3, is GAGVSQSPRYKVTKRGQDVALRCDPISGHVSLYWYRQALGQGPEFLTYFNYEAQQDKSGLPNDRFSAERPEGSISTLTIQRTEQRDSAMYRCASSLAPAGGPHEQYFGPGTRLTVT.

This clone was counted only a few times. V and J are TRBV19 and TRBJ2-3, with D unclear. The CDR3 sequence is 13 residues long. From germline, CDR1 is LNHDA and CDR2 SQIVND (reference sequence). The V gene lost 6 bases and the J gene lost 3 bases, with 10 bases spanning the gap. Here the CDR3 reads CASRLEGTDTQYF. CDR3 sequence (DNA): TGTGCCAGTAGACTGGAAGGGACAGATACGCAGTATTTT.

J is TRBJ2-4 and V is TRBV4-3; no clear D. CDR1 is LGHNA and CDR2 is YSLEER in the germline V gene. This CDR3 contains 16 residues. Trimming took off 0 bases at V and 0 bases at J, with 9 bases between the two ends. The CDR3 sequence: CASSQEVTPAKNIQYF. The CDR3 nucleotides are TGCGCCAGCAGCCAAGAAGTCACCCCAGCCAAAAACATTCAGTACTTC.

V is TRBV29-1 and J is TRBJ1-1; D is ambiguous. The CDR3 is 12 amino acids. The germline gives CDR1 SQVTM, CDR2 ANQGSEA. V was trimmed by 1 base and J by 4 bases, leaving 7 bases between them. CDR3: CSVEGTVTEAFF. The DNA of the CDR3 is TGCAGCGTTGAAGGGACGGTCACTGAAGCTTTCTTT.

CDR3 sequence reads: CASSPGTGESLYEQYF. In nucleotides, the CDR3 is TGTGCCAGCAGTCCCGGGACAGGGGAAAGCTTGTACGAGCAGTACTTC. The V and J genes are TRBV2 and TRBJ2-7; TRBD1 matches 10 bases. Losses at the gene ends were 5 bases for V and 4 bases for J; bases not matched to a gene: 11. This CDR3 comprises 16 residues. Germline V gene data show CDR1 as SNHLY and CDR2 as FYNNEI.

The J gene is TRBJ2-7, the V gene TRBV7-2, with 10 bases that match TRBD2. Unmatched junction bases numbered 2, after V lost 0 bases and J lost 0 bases. The CDR3 has 16 amino acids. Germline V gene lookup returns CDR1 SGHTA and CDR2 FQGNSA. DNA of the CDR3: TGTGCCAGCAGCTTAGCAGCTAGCGGGAGCTCCTACGAGCAGTACTTC. Protein: CASSLAASGSSYEQYF.

The J gene is TRBJ2-5, the V gene TRBV2, with a weak D call TRBD1 (6 bases). V shed 4 bases and J shed 4 bases, with 10 bases lying between them. The CDR3 consists of 13 residues. Looked up from germline, CDR1 is SNHLY and CDR2 is FYNNEI. Here the CDR3 DNA reads TGTGCCAGCAGTGCGGAGACAGGAGAGACCCAGTACTTC. It specifies CASSAETGETQYF.

This chain links TRBV5-8 with TRBJ1-2; no clear D gene. V was clipped by 6 bases and J by 4 bases, with 10 bases between them. This CDR3 has 12 residues. Germline values: CDR1 SGHTS, CDR2 YDEGEE. The CDR3 sequence: CASTLLTYGYTF. The CDR3 bases are TGTGCCAGCACCCTTCTAACCTATGGCTACACCTTC.